This T cell receptor beta chain was observed in a study of CD8 T cells in Susac syndrome (dated 2019 in TCRdb). For context, the study as a whole: Repertoire sequencing was used to test whether CD8+ T cell activation and differentiation in Susac syndrome was antigen driven.

What the authors observed across the whole study: The number of individuals in the TCR sequencing and HLA analysis was acknowledged as relatively small.

RNA was extracted with the RNeasy kit and about 0.5 to 1 ug was reverse transcribed using random hexamers. The immunoSEQ multiplex PCR assay, covering 54 Vbeta and 13 Jbeta segments, was used to amplify TCR beta CDR3 regions. Bias from PCR amplification was corrected by using a synthetic template baseline for primer optimization and for computational correction. The study's processing was this. Reads were annotated to V, D and J genes per IMGT and analyzed with immunoSEQ Analyzer, keeping only productive sequences. To calculate clonality, Shannon entropy was normalized by log2 of the number of productive unique sequences and then subtracted from one. For each patient and control, public and private clones were evaluated among the 100 most prevalent clones. Clones were defined as Susac-specific if absent from the healthy and MS cohorts, from 1052 published viral clones and from other ImmuneACCESS disease sequences. TCRdb handled the public reads itself, with Q25 trimming in fastp and clone calling in MiXCR, and kept productive beta chains. When rows share a CDR3 protein, they turn into one entry using the most common DNA and genes. The V and J calls here are based on TCRdb, not the publication. The sample has 170,000 or so distinct CDR3 sequences on record, 85% to 95% of them singletons. In total, the top ten clones hold approximately 0.09% of the sample.

The germline V gene (reference sequence) specifies LNHNV as CDR1 and YYDKDF as CDR2. Trimming leaves V shorter by 4 bases and J shorter by 5 bases, with the junction holding 3 bases beyond the gene matches. The cysteine opens and the phenylalanine closes a CDR3 of 13 amino acids. The retained sequence is limited to the CDR3, 39 bases, with the frame set at the first base. To note about this clonotype: Its antigen is not yet known. No quality values exist for individual bases; no much larger clone is one base distant.

Peripheral blood CD8+ and CD4+ T cells from healthy donors, Susac syndrome patients and multiple sclerosis patients were profiled using high-throughput TCR beta sequencing. The multiple sclerosis controls were treatment-naive patients whose relapsing-remitting disease, either stable or active, fulfilled the revised McDonald criteria. Bulk CD8+ and CD4+ T cells were purified by magnetic negative isolation, whereas CD8+ TEMRA cells were enriched by FACS. Blood was collected in EDTA tubes and processed within 24 hours, with PBMCs isolated through density gradient centrifugation. PBMCs intended for TCR sequencing were cryopreserved in liquid nitrogen and were subsequently thawed in a 37 degrees C water bath. The sorted or isolated CD4+, CD8+ and CD8+ TEMRA cells reached a purity of at least 90%.

The V gene is TRBV15 and the J gene is TRBJ1-2; 8 junctional bases match TRBD1. The specimen sequenced was CD4+ T cells from PBMCs. The sequence derives from a human donor with multiple sclerosis. DNA sequence: TGTGCCACCAGCATGGACAGGGTATATGGCTACACCTTC. Its protein reads: CATSMDRVYGYTF.